This T cell receptor beta chain was sequenced in a study of blood T cell repertoires in COVID-19. Overall study: In each case, the material was cDNA or gDNA derived from T cells, B-cell-depleted T cells, or PBMCs.

V shed 2 bases and J shed 1 base, with 14 bases lying between them. CDR3 length: 16 residues. Germline CDR1 reads SGHTA; CDR2 reads FQGTGA. This table comes from immunoSEQ multiplex PCR, and its TCRdb copy is limited to in-frame clones, with some not included. The sample holds tens of thousands of clones, more than 75% seen once. Sequencing input: peripheral blood. The TCR originated in a man aged 60 to 75 with active or convalescent COVID-19. The J gene is TRBJ2-5, the V gene TRBV7-3; TRBD2 is a possible D gene (6 bases). In DNA form, the CDR3 reads TGTGCCAGCAGCTTAGGAGGGGCCCCCCCCCAAGAGACCCAGTACTTC. It encodes CASSLGGAPPQETQYF.